A single sample is the source of the 18 T cell receptor beta chains below, sequenced in a study of shared clonotypes between healthy human individuals. Assay: immunoSEQ multiplex PCR; the TCRdb copy retains only in-frame clones and omits some. This table has around 2.3 million clones, 90% to 96% appearing once. Sequenced input: naive CD4+ T cells sorted from blood. As to subset: CD45RA+ positively selected. These receptors were collected from a man between 18 and 35 years old in good health.

The chain is built from TRBV6-6 and TRBJ2-3; tentative D call: TRBD2 (5 bases). This CDR3 has 14 residues. Between the trimmed V and J ends, which lost 6 bases and 5 bases, there was a span of 15 bases. Per germline, CDR1 MNHNY and CDR2 SVGAGI (reference sequence). CDR3 DNA: TGTGCCAGCAGCCACGTCACCGAGGGAGATACGCAGTATTTT. This codes for CASSHVTEGDTQYF.

The J gene is TRBJ2-7, the V gene TRBV5-8; no definite D call. CDR1 is SGHTS and CDR2 is YDEGEE in the germline V gene. The ends were cut back, 5 bases at V and 3 bases at J, with 12 bases in the middle. The CDR3 totals 13 residues. This chain's CDR3 is CASRSAPGYEQYF. In nucleotides, the CDR3 is TGTGCCAGCAGATCTGCCCCGGGCTACGAGCAGTACTTC.

The chain carries TRBV29-1 and TRBJ1-1, with no clear D. This CDR3 comprises 13 residues. Germline-derived CDR1 and CDR2 are SQVTM and ANQGSEA. The V end was cut by 7 bases, the J end by 6 bases, with 18 bases between. DNA for the CDR3: TGCAGCGCCTCGGAATCACCAGACGCTGAAGCTTTCTTT. Its translation: CSASESPDAEAFF.

Comments on this clone: Other DNA sequences in this sample translate to the same CDR3. The V and J genes are TRBV28 and TRBJ2-1; TRBD1 matches 8 bases. The trim removed 2 bases at V and 5 bases at J, leaving 2 bases unmatched. CDR3 length equals 14 residues. CDR1 is MDHEN and CDR2 is SYDVKM in the germline V gene. The CDR3 region is CASSLGQGNNEQFF. The CDR3 DNA is TGTGCCAGCAGTTTAGGACAGGGAAACAATGAGCAGTTCTTC.

The rearrangement links TRBV5-1 to TRBJ1-1; TRBD1 might be the D (5 bases). V lost 5 bases and J 0 bases, leaving 23 bases between the germline ends. Germline CDR1 and CDR2: SGHRS and YFSETQ. The CDR3 contains 18 residues. The CDR3 DNA is TGCGCCAGCAGTGACGGGGTACAGGTCCTGGGGGTGAACACTGAAGCTTTCTTT. Encoded protein: CASSDGVQVLGVNTEAFF.

The chain couples TRBV5-1 to TRBJ1-4; TRBD1 matches 7 bases. The germline CDR1 and CDR2 sequences are SGHRS and YFSETQ. Trimming removed 1 base from V and 2 bases from J; junction bases left unmatched: 8. CDR3 size: 17 residues. CDR3 in amino acids: CASSLSGGGVTNEKLFF. The CDR3 DNA follows: TGCGCCAGCAGCTTGTCAGGGGGTGGTGTCACTAATGAAAAACTGTTTTTT.

V usage is TRBV27 and J usage is TRBJ2-5, with D perhaps TRBD1 (6 bases). Germline assignment: CDR1 MNHEY and CDR2 SMNVEV (reference sequence). The CDR3 covers 14 residues. Trimming pared 4 bases from V and 3 bases from J, leaving 12 bases between. Here the CDR3 reads CASSSPGQKETQYF. The CDR3 region has the DNA TGTGCCAGCAGTTCCCCGGGACAAAAAGAGACCCAGTACTTC.

The chain couples TRBV4-2 to TRBJ2-1, with D unclear. The germline V gene encodes CDR1 LGHNA and CDR2 YNFKEQ. The CDR3 loop spans 11 amino acids. The V end was cut by 7 bases, the J end by 5 bases, with 6 bases between. In DNA, the CDR3 is TGTGCCAGCATGGAAAACAATGAGCAGTTCTTC. Its protein is CASMENNEQFF.

DNA for the CDR3: TGTGCCAGCAGTGAGGGGCAGGGGATAGAGACCCAGTACTTC. This translates into CASSEGQGIETQYF. The J gene is TRBJ2-5, the V gene TRBV25-1; possible D gene TRBD1, 6 bases. CDR1 is MGHDK, CDR2 SYGVNS, per germline. Trimming pared 3 bases from V and 4 bases from J, leaving 12 bases between. The CDR3 sequence is 14 residues long.

The chain employs TRBV6-6 and TRBJ2-7; 8 bases line up with TRBD2. From germline, CDR1 is MNHNY and CDR2 SVGAGI (reference sequence). The CDR3 runs 15 residues. V lost 4 bases to trimming and J lost 5 bases; unmatched junction nucleotides: 10. CDR3 region: CASSSAGAGDNEQYF. CDR3 DNA: TGTGCCAGCAGTTCCGCGGGAGCGGGAGACAACGAGCAGTACTTC.

The V call is TRBV10-3, the J call TRBJ1-3, with TRBD1 matching 8 bases. V shed 6 bases, J shed 0 bases, and the junction held 13 bases outside the gene matches. The CDR3 totals 18 residues. Germline V gene sequence: CDR1 ENHRY, CDR2 SYGVKD. The CDR3 DNA sequence: TGTGCCATCAGCCAGAGGTGGACAGGGTCGACCTCTGGAAACACCATATATTTT. It encodes CAISQRWTGSTSGNTIYF.

As regards this clone: The same CDR3 also results from other DNA sequences found in this sample. The chain links TRBV6-5 to TRBJ2-1; D unresolved. CDR1 is MNHEY and CDR2 is SVGAGI in the germline V gene. The length of the CDR3 is 12 residues. Trimming took 6 bases from V and 9 from J, leaving 12 bases between them. The CDR3 loop is CASSRLGSEQFF. CDR3 coding DNA: TGTGCCAGCAGCCGCTTAGGCAGTGAGCAGTTCTTC.

The rearrangement links TRBV4-1 to TRBJ2-5; D not certain. Germline V gene data show CDR1 as MGHRA and CDR2 as YSYEKL. V was cut by 0 bases and J by 0 bases, with 26 bases left in between. CDR3 length: 21 amino acids. The CDR3 reads CASSQDSWVSRPLSYQETQYF. CDR3 nucleotides: TGCGCCAGCAGCCAAGATAGTTGGGTCAGTCGTCCGCTCTCCTACCAAGAGACCCAGTACTTC.

J is TRBJ2-3 and V is TRBV10-3; D could derive from TRBD1 or TRBD2 (5 bases each). This CDR3 spans 15 amino acids. The germline V and J ends were trimmed by 7 bases and 1 base, with 15 bases remaining between them. The germline V gene encodes CDR1 ENHRY and CDR2 SYGVKD. The CDR3 loop reads CAIIPGTGRTDTQYF. CDR3 nucleotides: TGTGCCATCATTCCCGGGACGGGCCGCACAGATACGCAGTATTTT.

This clone has a single count. This chain connects TRBV6-5 to TRBJ2-5; tentatively, D is TRBD1 or TRBD2 (6 bases each). The germline V gene encodes CDR1 MNHEY and CDR2 SVGAGI. This CDR3 is 15 amino acids long. V lost 10 bases to trimming and J lost 4 bases, with 22 bases between them. CDR3: CATGRGPSAGETQYF. The CDR3 DNA reads as TGTGCCACCGGACGGGGGCCCAGTGCTGGAGAGACCCAGTACTTC.

The chain combines TRBV10-2 with TRBJ2-2, with D perhaps matching TRBD1 (5 bases). This CDR3 is built from 15 residues. Germline CDR1 is WSHSY and CDR2 is SAAADI. Trimming left V 0 bases short and J 3 bases short, with 8 bases between. The CDR3 sequence is CASSESGLHTGELFF. Here the CDR3 DNA reads TGCGCCAGCAGTGAGTCGGGGCTACACACCGGGGAGCTGTTTTTT.

The gene calls are TRBV30 and TRBJ2-1, with 7 bases fitting TRBD2. The CDR3 spans 20 residues. Germline loops: CDR1 GTSNPN, CDR2 SVGIG (reference sequence). The V segment lost 2 bases and the J segment 0 bases; nucleotides outside the gene matches: 19. CDR3 sequence: CAWSLGEGQLRLGSYNEQFF. The CDR3 region has the DNA TGTGCCTGGAGTCTAGGGGAGGGGCAGCTCCGGCTGGGCTCCTACAATGAGCAGTTCTTC. The variable domain in full, completed from reference TRBV30 and TRBJ2-1, reads SQTIHQWPATLVQPVGSPLSLECTVEGTSNPNLYWYRQAAGRGLQLLFYSVGIGQISSEVPQNLSASRPQDRQFILSSKKLLLSDSGFYLCAWSLGEGQLRLGSYNEQFFGPGTRLTVL.

This chain joins TRBV10-3 and TRBJ2-2; TRBD1 agrees at 9 bases. The length of the CDR3 is 14 residues. From germline, CDR1 is ENHRY and CDR2 SYGVKD. The V segment lost 5 bases and the J segment 3 bases; nucleotides outside the gene matches: 1. This chain's CDR3 is CAISRTGDTGELFF. CDR3 DNA sequence: TGTGCCATCAGTAGGACAGGGGACACCGGGGAGCTGTTTTTT.